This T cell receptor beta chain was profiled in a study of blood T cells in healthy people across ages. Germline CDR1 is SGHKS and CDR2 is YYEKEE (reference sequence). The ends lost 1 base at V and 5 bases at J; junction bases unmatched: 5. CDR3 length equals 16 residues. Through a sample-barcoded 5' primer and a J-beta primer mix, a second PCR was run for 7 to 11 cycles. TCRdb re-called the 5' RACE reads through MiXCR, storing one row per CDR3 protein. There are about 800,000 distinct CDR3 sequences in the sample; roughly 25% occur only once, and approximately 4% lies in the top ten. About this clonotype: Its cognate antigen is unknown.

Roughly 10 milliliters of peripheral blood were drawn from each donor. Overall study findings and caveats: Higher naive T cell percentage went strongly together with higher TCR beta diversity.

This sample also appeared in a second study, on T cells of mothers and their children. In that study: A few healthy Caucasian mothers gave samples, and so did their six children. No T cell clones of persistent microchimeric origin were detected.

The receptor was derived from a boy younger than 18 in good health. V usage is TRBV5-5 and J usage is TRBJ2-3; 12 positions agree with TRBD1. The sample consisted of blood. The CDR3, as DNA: TGTGCCAGCAGCTTGTTGGGACAGGGGGCTAGAGATACGCAGTATTTT. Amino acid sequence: CASSLLGQGARDTQYF.